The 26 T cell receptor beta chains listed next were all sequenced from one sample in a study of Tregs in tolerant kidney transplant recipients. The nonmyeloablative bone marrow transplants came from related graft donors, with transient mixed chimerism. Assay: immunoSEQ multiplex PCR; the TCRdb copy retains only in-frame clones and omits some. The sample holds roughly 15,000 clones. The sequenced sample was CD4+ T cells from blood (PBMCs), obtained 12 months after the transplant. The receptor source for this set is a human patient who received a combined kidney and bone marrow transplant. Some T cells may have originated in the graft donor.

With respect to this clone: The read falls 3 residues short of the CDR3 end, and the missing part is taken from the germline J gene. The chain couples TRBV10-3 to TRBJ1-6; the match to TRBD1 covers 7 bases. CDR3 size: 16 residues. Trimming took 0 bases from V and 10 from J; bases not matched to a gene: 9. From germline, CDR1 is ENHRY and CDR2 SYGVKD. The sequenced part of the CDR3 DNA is TGTGCCATCAGTGAGTCGGGTCGACAGGGAGGCTCACCC. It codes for CAISESGRQGGSP. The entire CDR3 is CAISESGRQGGSPLHF.

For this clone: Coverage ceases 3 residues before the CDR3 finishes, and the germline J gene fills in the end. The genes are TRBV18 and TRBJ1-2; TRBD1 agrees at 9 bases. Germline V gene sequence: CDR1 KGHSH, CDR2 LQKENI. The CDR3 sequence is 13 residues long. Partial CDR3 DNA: TGTGCCAGCTCACCGCGGACAGGGGAAGGC. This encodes CASSPRTGEG. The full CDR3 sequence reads CASSPRTGEGYTF.

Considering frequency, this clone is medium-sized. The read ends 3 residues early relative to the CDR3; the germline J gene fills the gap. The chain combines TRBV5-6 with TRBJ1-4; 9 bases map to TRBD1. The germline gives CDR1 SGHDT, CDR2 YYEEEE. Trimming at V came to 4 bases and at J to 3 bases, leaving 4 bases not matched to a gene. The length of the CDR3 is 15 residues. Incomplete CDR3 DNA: TGTGCCAGCAGCCTGGACAGGGGTTCTAATGAAAAA. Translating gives CASSLDRGSNEK. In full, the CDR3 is CASSLDRGSNEKLFF.

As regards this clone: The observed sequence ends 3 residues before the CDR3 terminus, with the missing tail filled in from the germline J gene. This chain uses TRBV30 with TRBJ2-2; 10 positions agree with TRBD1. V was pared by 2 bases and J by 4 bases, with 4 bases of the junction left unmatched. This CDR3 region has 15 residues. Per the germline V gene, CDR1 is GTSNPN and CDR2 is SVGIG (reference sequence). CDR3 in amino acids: CAWSLRTGGTGELFF. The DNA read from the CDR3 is TGTGCCTGGAGTCTCCGGACAGGGGGCACCGGGGAG.

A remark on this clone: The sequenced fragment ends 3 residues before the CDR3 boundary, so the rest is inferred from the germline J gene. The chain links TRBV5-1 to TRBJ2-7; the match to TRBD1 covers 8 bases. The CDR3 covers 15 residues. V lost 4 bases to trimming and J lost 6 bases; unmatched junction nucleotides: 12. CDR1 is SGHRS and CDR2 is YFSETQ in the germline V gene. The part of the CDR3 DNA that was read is TGCGCCAGCAGCCTTATGACAGGGGTGGATAGCGAG. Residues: CASSLMTGVDSE. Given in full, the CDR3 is CASSLMTGVDSEQYF.

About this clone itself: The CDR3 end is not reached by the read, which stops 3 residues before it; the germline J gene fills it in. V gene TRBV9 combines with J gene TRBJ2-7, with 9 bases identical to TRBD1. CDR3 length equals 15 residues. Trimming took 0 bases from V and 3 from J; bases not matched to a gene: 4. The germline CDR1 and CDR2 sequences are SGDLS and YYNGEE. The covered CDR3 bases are TGTGCCAGCAGCGTAGGGCGGACAGGGGTCTACGAG. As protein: CASSVGRTGVYE. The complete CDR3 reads CASSVGRTGVYEQYF.

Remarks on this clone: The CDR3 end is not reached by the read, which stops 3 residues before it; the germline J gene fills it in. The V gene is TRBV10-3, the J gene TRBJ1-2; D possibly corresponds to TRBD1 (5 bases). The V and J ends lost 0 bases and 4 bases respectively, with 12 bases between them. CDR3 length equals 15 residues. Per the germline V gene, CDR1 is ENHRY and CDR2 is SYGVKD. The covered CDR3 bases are TGTGCCATCAGTGAGTCGCACGGGGGAAGCTATGGC. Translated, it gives CAISESHGGSYG. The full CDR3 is CAISESHGGSYGYTF.

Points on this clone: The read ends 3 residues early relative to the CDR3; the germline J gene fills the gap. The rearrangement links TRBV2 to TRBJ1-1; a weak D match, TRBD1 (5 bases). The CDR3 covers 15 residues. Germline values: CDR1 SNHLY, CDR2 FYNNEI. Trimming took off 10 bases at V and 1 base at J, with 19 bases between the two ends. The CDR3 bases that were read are TGTGCCACCGTACTCCGGGCAGGGCCGAACACTGAA. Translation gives CATVLRAGPNTE. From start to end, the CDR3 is CATVLRAGPNTEAFF.

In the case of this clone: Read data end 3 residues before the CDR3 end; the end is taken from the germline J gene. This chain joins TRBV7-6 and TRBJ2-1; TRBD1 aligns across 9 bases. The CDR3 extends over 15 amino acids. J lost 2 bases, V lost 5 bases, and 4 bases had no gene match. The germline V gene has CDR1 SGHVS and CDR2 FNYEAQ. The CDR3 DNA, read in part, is TGTGCCAGCAGCCAGGACAGGGGCACCTACAATGAG. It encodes CASSQDRGTYNE. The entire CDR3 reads CASSQDRGTYNEQFF.

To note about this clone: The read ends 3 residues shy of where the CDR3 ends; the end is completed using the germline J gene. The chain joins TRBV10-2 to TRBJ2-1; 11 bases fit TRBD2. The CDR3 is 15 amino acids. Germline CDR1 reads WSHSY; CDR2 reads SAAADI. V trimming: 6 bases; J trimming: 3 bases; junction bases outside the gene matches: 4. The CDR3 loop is CASSPTSGSYNEQFF. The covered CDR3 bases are TGCGCCAGCAGCCCTACTAGCGGGAGCTACAATGAG.

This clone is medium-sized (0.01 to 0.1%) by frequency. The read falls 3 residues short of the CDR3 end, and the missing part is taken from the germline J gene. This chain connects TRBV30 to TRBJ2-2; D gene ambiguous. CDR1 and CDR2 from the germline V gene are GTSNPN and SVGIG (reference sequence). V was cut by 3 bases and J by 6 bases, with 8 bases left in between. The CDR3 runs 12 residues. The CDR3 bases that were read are TGTGCCTGGAGACGGGTCCCCGGGGAG. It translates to CAWRRVPGE. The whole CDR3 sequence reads CAWRRVPGELFF.

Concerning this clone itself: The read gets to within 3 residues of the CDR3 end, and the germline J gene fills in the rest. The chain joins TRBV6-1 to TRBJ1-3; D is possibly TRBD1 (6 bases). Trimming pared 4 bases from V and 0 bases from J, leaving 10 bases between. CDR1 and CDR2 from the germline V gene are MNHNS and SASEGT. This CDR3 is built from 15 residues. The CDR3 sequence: CASSATGDSGNTIYF. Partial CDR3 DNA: TGTGCCAGCAGTGCGACAGGAGACTCTGGAAACACC.

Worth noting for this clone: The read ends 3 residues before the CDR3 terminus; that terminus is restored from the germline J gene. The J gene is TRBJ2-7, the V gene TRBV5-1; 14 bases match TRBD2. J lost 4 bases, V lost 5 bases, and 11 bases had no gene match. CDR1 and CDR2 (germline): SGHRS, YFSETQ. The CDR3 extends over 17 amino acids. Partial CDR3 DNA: TGCGCCAGCAGGGCCGGGACTAGCGGGAGTTCGGGATACGAG. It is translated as CASRAGTSGSSGYE. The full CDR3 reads CASRAGTSGSSGYEQYF.

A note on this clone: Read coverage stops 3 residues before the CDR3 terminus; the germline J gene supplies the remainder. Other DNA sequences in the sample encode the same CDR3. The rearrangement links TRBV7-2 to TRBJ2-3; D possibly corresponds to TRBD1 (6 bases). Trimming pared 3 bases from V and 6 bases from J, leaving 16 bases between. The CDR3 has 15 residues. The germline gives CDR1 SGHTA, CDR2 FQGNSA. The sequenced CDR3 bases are TGTGCCAGCAGCTTTCAACAGGGCTATACGGATACG. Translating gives CASSFQQGYTDT. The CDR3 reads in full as CASSFQQGYTDTQYF.

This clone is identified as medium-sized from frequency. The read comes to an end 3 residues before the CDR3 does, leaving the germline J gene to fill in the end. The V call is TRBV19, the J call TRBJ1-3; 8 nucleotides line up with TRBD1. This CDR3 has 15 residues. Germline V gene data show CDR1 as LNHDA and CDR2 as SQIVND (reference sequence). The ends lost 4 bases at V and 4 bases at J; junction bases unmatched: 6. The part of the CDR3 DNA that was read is TGTGCCAGTAGTACCCGGACAGGGCAAGGAAACACC. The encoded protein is CASSTRTGQGNT. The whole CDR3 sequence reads CASSTRTGQGNTIYF.

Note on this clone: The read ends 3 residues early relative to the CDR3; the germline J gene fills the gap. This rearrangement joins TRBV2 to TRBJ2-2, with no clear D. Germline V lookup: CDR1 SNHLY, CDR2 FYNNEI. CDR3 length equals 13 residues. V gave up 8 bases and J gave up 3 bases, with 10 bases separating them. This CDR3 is CASGHRDTGELFF. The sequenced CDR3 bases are TGTGCCAGCGGCCATAGGGACACCGGGGAG.

Here the CDR3 reads CSVVTVSGANVLTF. The CDR3 bases that were read are TGCAGCGTTGTGACAGTCTCTGGGGCCAACGTC. The chain uses TRBV29-1 and TRBJ2-6; possibly TRBD1 for D (5 bases). The read falls 3 residues short of the CDR3 end, and the missing part is taken from the germline J gene. Germline CDR1 and CDR2: SQVTM and ANQGSEA. The CDR3 is 14 amino acids. V lost 4 bases, J lost 0 bases, and 7 bases lay in between.

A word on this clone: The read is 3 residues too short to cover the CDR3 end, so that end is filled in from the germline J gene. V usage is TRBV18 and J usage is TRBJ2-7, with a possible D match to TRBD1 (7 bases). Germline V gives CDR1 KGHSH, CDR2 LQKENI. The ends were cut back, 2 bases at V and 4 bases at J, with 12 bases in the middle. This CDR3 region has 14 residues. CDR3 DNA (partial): TGTGCCAGCTCACCAGAGGGGGCGGGATACGAG. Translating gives CASSPEGAGYE. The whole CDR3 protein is CASSPEGAGYEQYF.

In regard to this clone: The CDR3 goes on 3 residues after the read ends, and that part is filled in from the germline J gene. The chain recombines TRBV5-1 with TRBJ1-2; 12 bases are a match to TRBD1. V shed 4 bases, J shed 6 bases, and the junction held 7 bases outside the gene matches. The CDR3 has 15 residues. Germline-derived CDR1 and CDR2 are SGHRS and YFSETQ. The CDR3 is CASSIGTGGRNGYTF. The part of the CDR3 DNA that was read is TGCGCCAGCAGCATAGGGACAGGGGGCAGGAATGGC.

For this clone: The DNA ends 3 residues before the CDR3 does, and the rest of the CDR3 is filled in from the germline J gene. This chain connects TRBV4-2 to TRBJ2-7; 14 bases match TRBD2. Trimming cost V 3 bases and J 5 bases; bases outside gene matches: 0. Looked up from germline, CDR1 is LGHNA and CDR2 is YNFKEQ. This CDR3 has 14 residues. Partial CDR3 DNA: TGTGCCAGCAGCCAGGGACTAGCGGGAGACGAG. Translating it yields CASSQGLAGDE. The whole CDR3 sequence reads CASSQGLAGDEQYF.

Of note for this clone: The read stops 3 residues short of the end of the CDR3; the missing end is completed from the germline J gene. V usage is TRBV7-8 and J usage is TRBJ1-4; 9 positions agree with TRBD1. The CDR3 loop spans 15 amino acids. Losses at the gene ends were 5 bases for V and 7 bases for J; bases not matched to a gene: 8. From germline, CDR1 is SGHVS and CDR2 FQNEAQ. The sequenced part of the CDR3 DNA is TGTGCCAGCAGCCAGAGACAGGGGGGTGGTGAAAAA. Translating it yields CASSQRQGGGEK. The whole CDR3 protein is CASSQRQGGGEKLFF. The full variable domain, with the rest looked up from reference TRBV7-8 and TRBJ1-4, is GAGVSQSPRYKVAKRGQDVALRCDPISGHVSLFWYQQALGQGPEFLTYFQNEAQLDKSGLPSDRFFAERPEGSVSTLKIQRTQQEDSAVYLCASSQRQGGGEKLFFGSGTQLSVL.

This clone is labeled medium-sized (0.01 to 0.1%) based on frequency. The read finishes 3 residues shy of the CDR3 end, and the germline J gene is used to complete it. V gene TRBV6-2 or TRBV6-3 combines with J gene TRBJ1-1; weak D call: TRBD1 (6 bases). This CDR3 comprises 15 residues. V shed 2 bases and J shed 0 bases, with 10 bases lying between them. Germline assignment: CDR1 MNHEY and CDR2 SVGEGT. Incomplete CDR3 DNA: TGTGCCAGCAGTTACCCGGGACAAATGAACACTGAA. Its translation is CASSYPGQMNTE. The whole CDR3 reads CASSYPGQMNTEAFF.

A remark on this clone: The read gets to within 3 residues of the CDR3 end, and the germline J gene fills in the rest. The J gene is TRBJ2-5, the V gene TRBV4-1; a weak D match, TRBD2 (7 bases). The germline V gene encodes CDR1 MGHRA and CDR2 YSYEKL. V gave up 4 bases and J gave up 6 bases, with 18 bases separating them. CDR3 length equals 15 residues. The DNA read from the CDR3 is TGCGCCAGCAGCCGAGGGGGGGCGCTAAGGAAGACC. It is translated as CASSRGGALRKT. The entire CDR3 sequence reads CASSRGGALRKTQYF.

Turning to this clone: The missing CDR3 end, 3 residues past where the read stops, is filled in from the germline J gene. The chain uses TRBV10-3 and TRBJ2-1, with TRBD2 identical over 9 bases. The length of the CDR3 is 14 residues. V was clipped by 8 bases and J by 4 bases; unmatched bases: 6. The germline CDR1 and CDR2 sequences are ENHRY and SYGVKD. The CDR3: CAISGLAGYNEQFF. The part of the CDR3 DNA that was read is TGTGCCATCTCTGGGCTAGCGGGATACAATGAG.

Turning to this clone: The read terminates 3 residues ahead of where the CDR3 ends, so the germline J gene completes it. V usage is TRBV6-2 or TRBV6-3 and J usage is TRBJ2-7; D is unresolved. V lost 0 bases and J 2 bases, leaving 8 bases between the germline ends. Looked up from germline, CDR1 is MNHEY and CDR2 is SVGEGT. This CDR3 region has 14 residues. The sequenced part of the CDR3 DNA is TGTGCCAGCAGTTACTCGTGGGCCCCCTACGAG. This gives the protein CASSYSWAPYE. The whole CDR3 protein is CASSYSWAPYEQYF.

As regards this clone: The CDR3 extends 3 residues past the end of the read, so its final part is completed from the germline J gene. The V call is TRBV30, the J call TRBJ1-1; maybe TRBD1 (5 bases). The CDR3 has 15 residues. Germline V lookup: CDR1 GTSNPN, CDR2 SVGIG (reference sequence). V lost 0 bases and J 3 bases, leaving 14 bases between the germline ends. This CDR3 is CAWSVHLRGDTEAFF. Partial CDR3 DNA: TGTGCCTGGAGTGTACACCTGCGGGGGGACACTGAA.